This is a list of T cell receptor beta chains from one sample in a study of control samples from healthy donors and cancer patients. Using immunoSEQ multiplex PCR, the repertoire was profiled, and TCRdb retains in-frame clones only, with some absent. The table has 100,000 or so clones, 90% to 95% seen once. Sequenced input: blood. The receptors shown here come from a woman under 30 in good health. The CDR3 runs from the conserved cysteine through the conserved F or W. The D gene is left open where the match is weak. Clone size, where shown, is once, few, many, or a class for clones that have expanded.

>NA|TRBJ1-5|once|TRBV7-8
TGTGCCAGCAGCTTAGTAGAGAATCAGCCCCAGCATTTT
CASSLVENQPQHF
>TRBD2|TRBJ2-1|NA|TRBV20-1
TGCAGTGCCCAGCGGGGGGAGCAGTTCTTC
CSAQRGEQFF
>NA|TRBJ1-5|NA|TRBV5-8
TGTGCCAGCAGCCTAGGGACCGTTAGATCCGGGCCCCAGCATTTT
CASSLGTVRSGPQHF
>NA|TRBJ2-3|NA|TRBV6-6
TGTGCCAGCAGTTACATTATGGGCACAGATACGCAGTATTTT
CASSYIMGTDTQYF
>NA|TRBJ2-7|NA|TRBV7-9
TGTGCCAGCAGCTTAGGAAAATTTTTCCAGATACCCTACGAGCAGTACTTC
CASSLGKFFQIPYEQYF
>TRBD1|TRBJ1-2|NA|TRBV10-3
TGTGCCATCCCCCGTAAACTCCAGGGGGCAATGGATGGCTACACCTTC
CAIPRKLQGAMDGYTF
>TRBD1|TRBJ1-5|NA|TRBV6-5
TGTGCCAGCAGGGAGGGACAGCACAATCAGCCCCAGCATTTT
CASREGQHNQPQHF
>NA|TRBJ2-2|NA|TRBV9
TGTGCCAGCAGCCCAGACCCCGGGGAGCTGTTTTTT
CASSPDPGELFF
>TRBD1|TRBJ2-7|NA|TRBV6-5
TGTGCCAGCAGGGATTATTGGACAGGGGCCTACGAGCAGTACTTC
CASRDYWTGAYEQYF
>TRBD1|TRBJ1-1|once|TRBV18
TGTGCCAGCTCGCAATCGACAGGGACTGAAGCTTTCTTT
CASSQSTGTEAFF
>NA|TRBJ1-1|NA|TRBV18
TGTGCCAGCTCACCACCAGGGGACGGTCGGCGGGCTTTCTTT
CASSPPGDGRRAFF
>NA|TRBJ1-5|NA|TRBV6-6
TGTGCCAGCACCCACCCCGGACAGTATAGCAATCAGCCCCAGCATTTT
CASTHPGQYSNQPQHF
>TRBD1|TRBJ1-3|NA|TRBV6-4
TGTGCCAGCAGAGAAAAAGACAGGGTGACTGGAAACACCATATATTTT
CASREKDRVTGNTIYF
>NA|TRBJ1-1|NA|TRBV4-1
TGCGCCAGCAGCCAAGATAGTCGGGCGGTCACTGAAGCTTTCTTT
CASSQDSRAVTEAFF
>NA|TRBJ1-1|few|TRBV28
TGTGCCAGCAGTGGGGCTGGGGGGAACACTGAAGCTTTCTTT
CASSGAGGNTEAFF
>TRBD1|TRBJ1-1|NA|TRBV7-9
TGTGCCAGCAGCCTGGGACAGGGAGGGAACACTGAAGCTTTCTTT
CASSLGQGGNTEAFF
>TRBD1|TRBJ1-2|NA|TRBV20-1
TGCAGTGCCTCATACAGGGGTTACTACACCTTC
CSASYRGYYTF
>NA|TRBJ1-1|NA|TRBV19
TGTGCCAGTAGTACCCCACAGGGTCGAGCTTTCTTT
CASSTPQGRAFF
>TRBD1|TRBJ2-7|NA|TRBV28
TGTGCCAGCAAGACCGGGACAGGGAATTCCTACGAGCAGTACTTC
CASKTGTGNSYEQYF
>NA|TRBJ2-3|NA|TRBV11-2
TGTGCCAGCTCATCGCTTAGCACAGATACGCAGTATTTT
CASSSLSTDTQYF
>NA|TRBJ1-1|NA|TRBV30
TGTGCCTGGAGTGAGACGGGGAACACTGAAGCTTTCTTT
CAWSETGNTEAFF
>TRBD1|TRBJ1-3|NA|TRBV7-6
TGTGCCAGCAGCCCGAAGCGGGGGACAGGGGGTTTGTCTTCTGGAAACACCATATATTTT
CASSPKRGTGGLSSGNTIYF
>TRBD1|TRBJ2-3|few|TRBV6-5
TGTGCCAGCAGTCCAGGGGGCGCCGGGGCGGATACGCAGTATTTT
CASSPGGAGADTQYF
>TRBD2|TRBJ2-1|NA|TRBV7-8
TGTGCCAGCAGCCCACCGCGGGGGTATTACAATGAGCAGTTCTTC
CASSPPRGYYNEQFF
>NA|TRBJ1-1|NA|TRBV7-8
TGTGCCAGCAGCTTAGCCCGACAGGAAGAAGCTTTCTTT
CASSLARQEEAFF
>NA|TRBJ2-5|NA|TRBV7-6
TGTGCCAGCAGCCCCCGACTCGCACAGGGCGAGACCCAGTACTTC
CASSPRLAQGETQYF
>TRBD1|TRBJ2-7|NA|TRBV3-1/TRBV3-2
TGTGCCAGCAGCCTGCTTGGGACAGGGACCCCCTACGAGCAGTACTTC
CASSLLGTGTPYEQYF